This T cell receptor (beta chain) derives from a study of cytomegalovirus exposure and HLA in healthy donors. The primer mix had 60 Vbeta and 13 Jbeta primers. TCRdb's table, derived via immunoSEQ multiplex PCR, lists solely in-frame clones and lacks some. The data show over 65,000 clones, with about 77% seen just once and around 3.4% held by the top ten. Per germline, CDR1 SGHAT and CDR2 FQNNGV. The CDR3 consists of 17 residues. V was trimmed by 3 bases and J by 3 bases, leaving 18 bases between them. The sequencing input was PBMCs. This chain joins TRBV11-2 and TRBJ1-3, with unresolved D. This TCR was sampled from a man aged 50 to 60 in good health and CMV-seronegative. The CDR3 here is CASSLSDGRYSGNTIYF. In DNA, the CDR3 is TGTGCCAGCAGCTTGAGCGATGGCCGGTATAGTGGAAACACCATATATTTT.